This T cell receptor beta chain emerged from a study of blood T cell repertoires in COVID-19. For the study at large: The United States, Italy and Spain were the sources of the acute and convalescent COVID-19 samples. T cells, B-cell-depleted T cells, or PBMCs provided the cDNA or gDNA that served as material.

This clone was seen once. This CDR3 spans 16 amino acids. Germline CDR1 LGHDT, CDR2 YNNKEL (reference sequence). J was trimmed by 9 bases and V by 4 bases; bases with no gene match: 9. In the authors' workflow: Estimates of nucleated cell counts were drawn from the amplification of reference gene primers. Sequenced by immunoSEQ multiplex PCR; TCRdb stores in-frame clones only, minus some. V and J calls and clone size are given by that table; D and trimming were obtained from the DNA. The sample yields under 350,000 clones, roughly 80% seen once. This receptor was taken from a man between 60 and 70 years old who had recovered from COVID-19. The specimen sequenced was peripheral blood. The V and J genes are TRBV3-1 (or the pseudogene TRBV3-2) and TRBJ2-2; TRBD2 agrees at 12 bases. CDR3 residues: CASSPPGTSGSRELFF. In nucleotides, the CDR3 is TGTGCCAGCAGCCCGCCCGGGACTAGCGGGTCCCGGGAGCTGTTTTTT.